The 22 T cell receptor beta chains reported below all come from one sample, sequenced in a study of blood T cell repertoires in COVID-19 (dated by TCRdb to 2020 to 2022). The library was made by the immunoSEQ multiplex PCR assay. TCRdb obtained this table from immuneACCESS and retained in-frame rearrangements with V and J assigned. These tables miss some clones; where compared with another copy, unresolved V genes account for less than half of the shortfall, and the remainder is unexplained. The sample profile shows 20,000 to 30,000 clones; about 82% of them were found once. About 25% of the sample is in the top ten clones. Sequencing was done on a sample of peripheral blood. These TCRs come from a human donor with active COVID-19. The donor label of this sample is uncertain.

This chain joins TRBV11-3 and TRBJ2-7; D unresolved. CDR1 is SGHNT and CDR2 is YENEEA in the germline V gene. Between the trimmed V and J ends, which lost 3 bases and 6 bases, there was a span of 15 bases. The CDR3 extends over 14 amino acids. CDR3 amino acids: CASSLHPQYGEQYF. The CDR3, as DNA: TGTGCCAGCAGCTTGCACCCTCAATACGGCGAGCAGTACTTC.

The rearrangement links TRBV9 to TRBJ2-2; TRBD2 might be the D (6 bases). This CDR3 has 13 residues. With 3 bases removed from V and 4 bases from J, the gap between germline ends came to 7 bases. The germline CDR1 and CDR2 sequences are SGDLS and YYNGEE. The CDR3 nucleotides read TGTGCCAGCAGCGGGGGAGGCACCGGGGAGCTGTTTTTT. This encodes CASSGGGTGELFF.

This clone was detected a few times. This sequence joins TRBV19 and TRBJ1-5, with 10 nucleotides matching TRBD1. Per the germline V gene, CDR1 is LNHDA and CDR2 is SQIVND (reference sequence). V gave up 7 bases and J gave up 2 bases; unmatched junction bases: 11. CDR3 length: 17 amino acids. In DNA form, the CDR3 reads TGTGCCAGTATTTCGGGACAGGGGAGTGGGGGCAATCAGCCCCAGCATTTT. Translating gives CASISGQGSGGNQPQHF.

To note about this clone: One end of the junction is discordant with germline, which a read error may explain. The chain couples TRBV4-3 to TRBJ2-5; 14 bases line up with TRBD2. Per germline, CDR1 LGHNA and CDR2 YSLEER. CDR3 length: 18 residues. The CDR3 region is CASSRRLAGGGVSEIQYF. Written as DNA, the CDR3 is TGCGCCAGCAGCCGTAGACTAGCGGGAGGGGGGGTCTCAGAGATCCAGTACTTC.

The J gene is TRBJ2-7, the V gene TRBV5-1; maybe TRBD1 (6 bases). The CDR3 totals 13 residues. Trimming removed 4 bases from V and 5 bases from J, with 13 bases in between. The germline gives CDR1 SGHRS, CDR2 YFSETQ. CDR3 loop: CASSRITGNEQYF. In nucleotides, the CDR3 is TGCGCCAGCAGCCGAATTACAGGGAACGAGCAGTACTTC.

This chain links TRBV4-1 with TRBJ1-2; TRBD1 is a possible D gene (6 bases). This CDR3 region has 16 residues. Germline V CDR1 and CDR2: MGHRA, YSYEKL. Deletions cut 0 bases from V and 5 bases from J, with 16 bases between. The CDR3 DNA reads TGCGCCAGCAGCCAAGACCGGGACACTGCGGGTTATGGCTACACCTTC. This codes for CASSQDRDTAGYGYTF.

This clone was counted between two and nine times. The chain links TRBV7-9 to TRBJ1-5; no clear D gene. This CDR3 is 14 amino acids long. The germline V gene encodes CDR1 SEHNR and CDR2 FQNEAQ (reference sequence). V was trimmed by 5 bases and J by 7 bases, leaving 15 bases between them. DNA for the CDR3: TGTGCCAGCAGCCTAGGGCAGGTCCACCAGCCCCAGCATTTT. Its protein is CASSLGQVHQPQHF.

This sequence joins TRBV6-5 and TRBJ1-5; 7 bases are a match to TRBD1. Germline CDR1 MNHEY, CDR2 SVGAGI. The CDR3 sequence is 15 residues long. V was clipped by 7 bases and J by 1 base; unmatched bases: 7. The CDR3 loop is CASTTGTVSNQPQHF. The CDR3 nucleotides read TGTGCCAGCACCACCGGGACAGTAAGCAATCAGCCCCAGCATTTT.

The rearrangement joins TRBV5-1 to TRBJ2-1; 13 nucleotides align to TRBD2. Germline assignment: CDR1 SGHRS and CDR2 YFSETQ. CDR3 length: 17 amino acids. The V gene end was trimmed by 0 bases and the J gene end by 2 bases; junction bases not matched to a gene: 2. Here the CDR3 reads CASSLGLAGGTYNEQFF. CDR3 in DNA: TGCGCCAGCAGCTTGGGACTAGCGGGGGGTACCTACAATGAGCAGTTCTTC.

This chain uses TRBV28 with TRBJ2-2, with no clear D. CDR3 size: 15 residues. Germline CDR1 MDHEN, CDR2 SYDVKM. V was pared by 5 bases and J by 10 bases, with 20 bases between. The DNA of the CDR3 is TGTGCCAGCAGTGATCCCGGCGGCCAGAAAACGGAGCTGTTTTTT. The encoded protein is CASSDPGGQKTELFF.

This clone was recorded once. The chain employs TRBV7-2 and TRBJ2-1; 10 nucleotides agree with TRBD1. CDR1 and CDR2 from the germline V gene are SGHTA and FQGNSA. The CDR3 consists of 15 residues. V lost 5 bases, J lost 4 bases, and 5 bases stayed unmatched. DNA for the CDR3: TGTGCCAGCAGCCGGACAGGGGGAGGTTACAATGAGCAGTTCTTC. Translation: CASSRTGGGYNEQFF.

V usage is TRBV5-1 and J usage is TRBJ2-1; TRBD2 matches 9 bases. With V trimmed by 3 bases and J by 16 bases, 8 bases remained unmatched. The CDR3 has 12 amino acids. CDR1 is SGHRS and CDR2 is YFSETQ in the germline V gene. This CDR3 reads CASSYTAGGIFF. The CDR3 DNA sequence: TGCGCCAGCAGCTACACCGCGGGGGGGATATTCTTC.

This clone is a singleton in its sample. J is TRBJ1-5 and V is TRBV2; D might be TRBD1 (5 bases). The CDR3 has 15 residues. Germline CDR1 reads SNHLY; CDR2 reads FYNNEI. V was clipped by 11 bases and J by 6 bases, with 23 bases between them. The chain's CDR3 is CACTVVGQGLQPQHF. The CDR3 DNA reads as TGTGCCTGCACTGTAGTGGGGCAGGGCCTTCAGCCCCAGCATTTT.

J is TRBJ2-2 and V is TRBV4-3; TRBD2 matches 7 bases. The CDR3 totals 16 residues. Looked up from germline, CDR1 is LGHNA and CDR2 is YSLEER. V gave up 3 bases and J gave up 4 bases; unmatched junction bases: 8. The CDR3 loop is CASSQRLASSTGELFF. The CDR3 DNA sequence: TGCGCCAGCAGCCAGAGACTAGCATCGAGCACCGGGGAGCTGTTTTTT.

The gene calls are TRBV4-2 and TRBJ2-3, with D maybe TRBD2 (6 bases). V lost 2 bases and J 4 bases, leaving 10 bases between the germline ends. Germline lookup yields CDR1 LGHNA and CDR2 YNFKEQ. This CDR3 is built from 14 residues. CDR3 in DNA: TGTGCCAGCAGCCAATACGGGGGAGCAGATACGCAGTATTTT. This gives the protein CASSQYGGADTQYF.

The V call is TRBV4-1, the J call TRBJ1-4, with a weak D call TRBD1 (6 bases). In germline, CDR1 is MGHRA, CDR2 YSYEKL. CDR3 length equals 17 residues. The V gene lost 7 bases and the J gene lost 3 bases, with 21 bases spanning the gap. The CDR3 DNA reads as TGCGCCAGCACCCTTATCCAGGGGCCGTACTCTAATGAAAAACTGTTTTTT. Protein sequence: CASTLIQGPYSNEKLFF.

The DNA of the CDR3 is TGTGCCAGCAGCTCAGCCACTAGCGGGTGGGAGACCCAGTACTTC. It translates to CASSSATSGWETQYF. The chain links TRBV7-2 to TRBJ2-5; 9 positions match TRBD2. CDR1 is SGHTA, CDR2 FQGNSA, per germline. The CDR3 has 15 amino acids. After removal of 4 bases from V and 5 bases from J, the junction contained 8 bases not matched to a gene.

V is TRBV5-1 and J is TRBJ2-7, with D tentatively TRBD2 (5 bases). Germline V lookup: CDR1 SGHRS, CDR2 YFSETQ. Trimming shortened V by 1 base and J by 7 bases, and 9 bases separated the two germline ends. This CDR3 is built from 12 residues. The CDR3 loop is CASSLPPGEQYF. In DNA form, the CDR3 reads TGCGCCAGCAGCTTGCCCCCGGGGGAGCAGTACTTC.

This rearrangement joins TRBV6-5 to TRBJ2-5; maybe TRBD1 (6 bases). From germline, CDR1 is MNHEY and CDR2 SVGAGI. V lost 10 bases to trimming and J lost 4 bases, with 16 bases between them. This CDR3 is 13 amino acids long. CDR3 nucleotide sequence: TGTGCCACCACAGGGTTCCAGGGAGAGACCCAGTACTTC. Translating it yields CATTGFQGETQYF.

The chain is built from TRBV5-1 and TRBJ1-5, with D tentatively TRBD1 (6 bases). Germline V gene sequence: CDR1 SGHRS, CDR2 YFSETQ. The V end was cut by 1 base, the J end by 8 bases, with 13 bases between. The CDR3 spans 14 residues. CDR3 coding DNA: TGCGCCAGCAGCTTGATGGCAGGGGATGAGCCCCAGCATTTT. This gives the protein CASSLMAGDEPQHF. The complete variable domain, with remaining parts taken from reference TRBV5-1 and TRBJ1-5, reads KAGVTQTPRYLIKTRGQQVTLSCSPISGHRSVSWYQQTPGQGLQFLFEYFSETQRNKGNFPGRFSGRQFSNSRSEMNVSTLELGDSALYLCASSLMAGDEPQHFGDGTRLSIL.

This chain uses TRBV28 with TRBJ2-6, with TRBD2 matching over 9 bases. After removal of 4 bases from V and 0 bases from J, the junction contained 13 bases not matched to a gene. CDR1 MDHEN and CDR2 SYDVKM come from the germline V gene. This CDR3 spans 20 amino acids. The CDR3 nucleotides read TGTGCCAGCAGTTCCCGGGGACTAGCCGATACTAGCTCTGGGGCCAACGTCCTGACTTTC. Its protein is CASSSRGLADTSSGANVLTF.

The chain's CDR3 is CASSYSLGQGVFYEQYF. The CDR3 region has the DNA TGTGCCAGCAGTTACAGCTTAGGGCAGGGGGTCTTCTACGAGCAGTACTTC. The gene calls are TRBV6-2 or TRBV6-3 and TRBJ2-7; 7 bases line up with TRBD1. Germline V gives CDR1 MNHEY, CDR2 SVGEGT. The CDR3 length is 17 residues. V gave up 2 bases and J gave up 3 bases; unmatched junction bases: 13.